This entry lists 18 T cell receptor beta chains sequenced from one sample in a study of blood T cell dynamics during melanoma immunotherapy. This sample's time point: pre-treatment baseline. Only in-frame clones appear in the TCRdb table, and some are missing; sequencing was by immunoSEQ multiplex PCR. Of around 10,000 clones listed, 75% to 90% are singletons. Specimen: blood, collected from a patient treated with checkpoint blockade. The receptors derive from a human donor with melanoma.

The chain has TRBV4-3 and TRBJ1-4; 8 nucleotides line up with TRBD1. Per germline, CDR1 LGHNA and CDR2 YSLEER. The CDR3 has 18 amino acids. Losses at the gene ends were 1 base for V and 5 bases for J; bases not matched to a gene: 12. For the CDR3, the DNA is TGCGCCAGCAGCCAAGCAGAACACCGGGACAGGCCAAATGAAAAACTGTTTTTT. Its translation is CASSQAEHRDRPNEKLFF.

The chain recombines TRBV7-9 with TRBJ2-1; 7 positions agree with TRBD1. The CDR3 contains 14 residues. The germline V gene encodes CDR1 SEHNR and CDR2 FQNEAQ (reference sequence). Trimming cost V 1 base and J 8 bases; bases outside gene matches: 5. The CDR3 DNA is TGTGCCAGCAGCTTAGGACAGGGTTTTCATGAGCAGTTCTTC. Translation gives CASSLGQGFHEQFF.

In nucleotides, the CDR3 is TGTGCCAGTAGTGACTACAGGGGGACCTCGAACACTGAAGCTTTCTTT. Its translation: CASSDYRGTSNTEAFF. This chain joins TRBV19 and TRBJ1-1; 8 bases line up with TRBD1. The germline V gene has CDR1 LNHDA and CDR2 SQIVND (reference sequence). This CDR3 has 16 residues. V gave up 5 bases and J gave up 1 base; unmatched junction bases: 9.

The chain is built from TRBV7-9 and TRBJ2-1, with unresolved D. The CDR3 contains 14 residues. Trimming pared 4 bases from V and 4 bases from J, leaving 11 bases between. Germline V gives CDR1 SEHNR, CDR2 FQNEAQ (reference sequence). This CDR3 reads CASSSPLQYNEQFF. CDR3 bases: TGTGCCAGCAGCTCACCTCTCCAGTACAATGAGCAGTTCTTC.

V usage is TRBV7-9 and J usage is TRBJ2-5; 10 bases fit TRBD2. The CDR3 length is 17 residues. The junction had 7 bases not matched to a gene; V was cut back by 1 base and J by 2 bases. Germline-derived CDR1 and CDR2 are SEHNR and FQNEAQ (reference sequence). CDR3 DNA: TGTGCCAGCAGCTTAGGTTTAGCGGGAGGATTACAAGAGACCCAGTACTTC. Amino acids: CASSLGLAGGLQETQYF.

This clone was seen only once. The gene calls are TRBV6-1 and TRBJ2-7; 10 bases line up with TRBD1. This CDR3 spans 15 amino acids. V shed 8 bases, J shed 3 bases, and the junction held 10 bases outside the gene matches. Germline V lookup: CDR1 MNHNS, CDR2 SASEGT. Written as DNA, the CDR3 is TGTGCCAGCCCCCCGGCGGGGACAGGGGTCTACGAGCAGTACTTC. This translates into CASPPAGTGVYEQYF.

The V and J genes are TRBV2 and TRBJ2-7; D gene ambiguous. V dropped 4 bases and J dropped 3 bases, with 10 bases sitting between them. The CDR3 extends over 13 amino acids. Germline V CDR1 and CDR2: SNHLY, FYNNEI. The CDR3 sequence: CASSANRNYEQYF. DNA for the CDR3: TGTGCCAGCAGTGCCAACCGAAACTACGAGCAGTACTTC.

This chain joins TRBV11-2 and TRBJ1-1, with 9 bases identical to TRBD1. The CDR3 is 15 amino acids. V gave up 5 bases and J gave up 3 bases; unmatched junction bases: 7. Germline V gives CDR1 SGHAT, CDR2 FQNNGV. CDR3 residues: CASSLNRGPDTEAFF. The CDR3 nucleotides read TGTGCCAGCAGCCTAAACAGGGGGCCTGACACTGAAGCTTTCTTT.

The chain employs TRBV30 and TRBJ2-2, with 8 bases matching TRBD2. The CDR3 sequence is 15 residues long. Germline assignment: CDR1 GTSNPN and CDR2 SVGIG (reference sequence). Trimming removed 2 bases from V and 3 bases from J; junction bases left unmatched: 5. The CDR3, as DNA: TGTGCCTGGAGTTCAGCGGGGGCCTACACCGGGGAGCTGTTTTTT. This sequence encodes CAWSSAGAYTGELFF.

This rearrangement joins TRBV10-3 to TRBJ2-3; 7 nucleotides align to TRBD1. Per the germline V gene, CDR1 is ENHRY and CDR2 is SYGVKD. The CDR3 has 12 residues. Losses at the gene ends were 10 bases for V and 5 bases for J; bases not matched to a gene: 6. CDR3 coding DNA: TGTGCCAACGACAGGGTAGTAGATACGCAGTATTTT. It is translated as CANDRVVDTQYF.

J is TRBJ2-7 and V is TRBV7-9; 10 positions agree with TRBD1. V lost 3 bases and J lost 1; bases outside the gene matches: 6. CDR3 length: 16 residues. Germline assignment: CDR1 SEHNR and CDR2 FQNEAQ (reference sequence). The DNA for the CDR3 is TGTGCCAGCAGCTTGACAGGGGGCGTAAATTCCTACGAGCAGTACTTC. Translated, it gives CASSLTGGVNSYEQYF.

The CDR3 DNA follows: TGCGCCAGCAGCTTCACCGGACGCCTAGGGCAAGAGACCCAGTACTTC. Its protein product is CASSFTGRLGQETQYF. V is TRBV5-1 and J is TRBJ2-5; D remains ambiguous. The CDR3 covers 16 residues. V was trimmed by 2 bases and J by 2 bases, leaving 16 bases between them. Per the germline V gene, CDR1 is SGHRS and CDR2 is YFSETQ.

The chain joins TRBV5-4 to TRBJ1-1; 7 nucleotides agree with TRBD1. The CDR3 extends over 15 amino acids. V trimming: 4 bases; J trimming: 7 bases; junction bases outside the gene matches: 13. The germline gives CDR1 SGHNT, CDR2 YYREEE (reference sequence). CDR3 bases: TGTGCCAGCAGCCGAACCGAGACAGGGATGGGTGAAGCTTTCTTT. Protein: CASSRTETGMGEAFF.

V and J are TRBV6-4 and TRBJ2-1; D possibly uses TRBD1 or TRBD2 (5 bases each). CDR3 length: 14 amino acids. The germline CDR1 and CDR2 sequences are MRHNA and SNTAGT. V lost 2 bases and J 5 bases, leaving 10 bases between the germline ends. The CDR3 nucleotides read TGTGCCAGCAGTGACGGGGACGGTAACAATGAGCAGTTCTTC. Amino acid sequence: CASSDGDGNNEQFF.

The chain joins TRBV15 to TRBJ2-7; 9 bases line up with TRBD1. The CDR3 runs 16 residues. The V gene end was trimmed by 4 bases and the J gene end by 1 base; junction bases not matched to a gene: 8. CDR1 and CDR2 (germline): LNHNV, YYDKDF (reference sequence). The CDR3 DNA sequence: TGTGCCACCAGCACTACCGGGACAGGGCCATCCTACGAGCAGTACTTC. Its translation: CATSTTGTGPSYEQYF.

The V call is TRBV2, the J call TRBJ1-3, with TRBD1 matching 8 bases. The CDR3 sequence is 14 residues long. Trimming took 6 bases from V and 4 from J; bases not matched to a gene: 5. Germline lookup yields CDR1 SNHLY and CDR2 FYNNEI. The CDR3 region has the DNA TGTGCCAGCAGAACCAGGGGGCGAGGAAACACCATATATTTT. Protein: CASRTRGRGNTIYF.

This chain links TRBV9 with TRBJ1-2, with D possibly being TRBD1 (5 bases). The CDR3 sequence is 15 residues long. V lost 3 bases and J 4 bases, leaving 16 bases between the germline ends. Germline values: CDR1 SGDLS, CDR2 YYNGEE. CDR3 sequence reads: CASSAQVGGSYGYTF. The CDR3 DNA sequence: TGTGCCAGCAGCGCCCAGGTGGGGGGGAGCTATGGCTACACCTTC.

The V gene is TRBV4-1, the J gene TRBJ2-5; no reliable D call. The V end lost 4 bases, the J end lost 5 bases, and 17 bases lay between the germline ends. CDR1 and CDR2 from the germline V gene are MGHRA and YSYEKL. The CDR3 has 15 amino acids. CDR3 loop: CASSPKSITAETQYF. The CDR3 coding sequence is TGCGCCAGCAGCCCTAAGAGTATTACCGCGGAGACCCAGTACTTC.